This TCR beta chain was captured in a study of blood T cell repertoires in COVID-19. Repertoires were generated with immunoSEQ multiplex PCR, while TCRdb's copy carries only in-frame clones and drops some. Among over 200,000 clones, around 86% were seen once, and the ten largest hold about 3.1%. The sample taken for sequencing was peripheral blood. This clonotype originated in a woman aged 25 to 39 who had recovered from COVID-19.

In DNA form, the CDR3 reads TGTGCCAGCAGTTCGCTAGGGGAAGAGACCCAGTACTTC. This sequence encodes CASSSLGEETQYF. The gene calls are TRBV12-3 or TRBV12-4 and TRBJ2-5, with a weak D call TRBD1 (5 bases). This CDR3 has 13 amino acids. The V end was cut by 4 bases, the J end by 3 bases, with 9 bases between.